Included here is one T cell receptor beta chain sequence, with context. These data belong to a study of technical replicates of blood from a handful of donors. Only in-frame clones appear in the TCRdb table, and some are missing; sequencing was by immunoSEQ multiplex PCR. The profile shows about 74,000 clones, around 93% of them singletons. Germline assignment: CDR1 MGHRA and CDR2 YSYEKL. CDR3 length: 19 amino acids. The J segment lost 8 bases and the V segment lost 6 bases, leaving 18 bases of the junction unmatched. The source is a human donor in good health. The J gene is TRBJ2-5, the V gene TRBV4-1, with 16 bases lining up with TRBD2. Sequences were obtained from T cells isolated from PBMCs. The chain's CDR3 is CASSTPSGTSGGAWLTQYF. The CDR3 bases are TGCGCCAGCAGTACTCCGTCCGGGACTAGCGGGGGGGCCTGGCTAACCCAGTACTTC.